The rows below give T cell receptor beta chains drawn from one sample of a study of blood T cell repertoires in COVID-19. Repertoires were generated with immunoSEQ multiplex PCR, while TCRdb's copy carries only in-frame clones and drops some. The sample shows tens of thousands of clones, about 88% of them seen only once. Sequenced input: peripheral blood. Receptors were obtained from a man in his 70s with active or convalescent COVID-19. Both conserved end residues are part of each CDR3. A D gene is named only where the DNA matches it firmly. The size field is filled for only some rows; it gives once, few, many or a size class.

J: TRBJ2-3
V: TRBV7-9
D: TRBD2
size: once
length: 15
DNA: TGTGCCAGCAGCTTAACGGCGGGGGGGCACGATACGCAGTATTTT
CDR3: CASSLTAGGHDTQYF

J: TRBJ2-5
V: TRBV18
D: TRBD2
size: .
length: 18
DNA: TGTGCCAGCTCACCGACGGCGGGGAGCGGGGGTTTCTTTGAGACCCAGTACTTC
CDR3: CASSPTAGSGGFFETQYF

J: TRBJ2-2
V: TRBV2
D: .
size: .
length: 14
DNA: TGTGCCAGCACCCGGGGGATTAACACCGGGGAGCTGTTTTTT
CDR3: CASTRGINTGELFF

J: TRBJ1-6
V: TRBV6-2/TRBV6-3
D: .
size: .
length: 14
DNA: TGTGCCAGCAGTGGAGCAGGGTTTCATTCACCCCTCCACTTT
CDR3: CASSGAGFHSPLHF

J: TRBJ2-1
V: TRBV7-2
D: TRBD1
size: .
length: 15
DNA: TGTGCCAGCAGCCCAAACAGGGGGCCCTACAATGAGCAGTTCTTC
CDR3: CASSPNRGPYNEQFF

J: TRBJ1-6
V: TRBV10-3
D: .
size: .
length: 14
DNA: TGTGCCACAGCATCCGGGGTTTCTAATTCACCCCTCCACTTT
CDR3: CATASGVSNSPLHF

J: TRBJ2-3
V: TRBV9
D: TRBD2
size: once
length: 18
DNA: TGTGCCAGCAGCGTTGCAGCGGGGGGCGACCCCCCCCCAGATACGCAGTATTTT
CDR3: CASSVAAGGDPPPDTQYF

J: TRBJ2-1
V: TRBV13
D: TRBD1
size: .
length: 16
DNA: TGTGCCAGCAGCCTCCCGGGGACAGGGGACCGGGGATGGCAGTTCTTC
CDR3: CASSLPGTGDRGWQFF

J: TRBJ2-5
V: TRBV5-1
D: TRBD2
size: .
length: 16
DNA: TGCGCCAGCAGCTTGGCTAGCGGGCAGACCCGAGAGACCCAGTACTTC
CDR3: CASSLASGQTRETQYF

J: TRBJ1-2
V: TRBV9
D: TRBD1
size: once
length: 14
DNA: TGTGCCAGCAGCCCTGGACAGGTCTACTATGGCTACACCTTC
CDR3: CASSPGQVYYGYTF

J: TRBJ1-2
V: TRBV6-1
D: .
size: .
length: 16
DNA: TGTGCCAGCAGTGAGAGGACAGTGATTCGCGCCCATGGCTACACCTTC
CDR3: CASSERTVIRAHGYTF

J: TRBJ1-1
V: TRBV13
D: .
size: .
length: 14
DNA: TGTGCCAGCAGCTACCAAACAGGGTACACTGAAGCTTTCTTT
CDR3: CASSYQTGYTEAFF

J: TRBJ1-5
V: TRBV30
D: .
size: .
length: 12
DNA: TGTGCCTGGAGCCCGACAGGACAGCCCCAGCATTTT
CDR3: CAWSPTGQPQHF

J: TRBJ2-5
V: TRBV27
D: .
size: .
length: 13
DNA: TGTGCCAGCAGTCGGGACTCCCAAGAGACCCAGTACTTC
CDR3: CASSRDSQETQYF

J: TRBJ2-7
V: TRBV5-4
D: TRBD2
size: .
length: 15
DNA: TGTGCCAGCAGCCCCTATGGAGCGGGGGGCTACGAGCAGTACTTC
CDR3: CASSPYGAGGYEQYF

J: TRBJ2-6
V: TRBV10-3
D: .
size: .
length: 17
DNA: TGTGCCACAGGGGCGGCAGGCATCATGTGGGGGGCCAACGTCCTGACTTTC
CDR3: CATGAAGIMWGANVLTF

J: TRBJ1-1
V: TRBV11-2
D: TRBD1
size: .
length: 13
DNA: TGTGCCAGCAGCTCCGACAGGGTCGCTGAAGCTTTCTTT
CDR3: CASSSDRVAEAFF

J: TRBJ1-2
V: TRBV5-1
D: TRBD1
size: .
length: 14
DNA: TGCGCCAGCAGTTTAAGGGACAGGGGGTATGGCTACACCTTC
CDR3: CASSLRDRGYGYTF

J: TRBJ1-1
V: TRBV18
D: .
size: once
length: 13
DNA: TGTGCCAGCCTTGGACAAATGAACACTGAAGCTTTCTTT
CDR3: CASLGQMNTEAFF

J: TRBJ1-1
V: TRBV10-3
D: .
size: .
length: 15
DNA: TGTGCCATCCGTCTGGGGGGGGCCCCGAACACTGAAGCTTTCTTT
CDR3: CAIRLGGAPNTEAFF

J: TRBJ2-1
V: TRBV7-2
D: TRBD2
size: .
length: 17
DNA: TGTGCCAGCAGCTTAGCGGGGCGACTAGCGGGGGGTCCGGTATTGTTCTTC
CDR3: CASSLAGRLAGGPVLFF

J: TRBJ2-1
V: TRBV5-1
D: TRBD2
size: .
length: 15
DNA: TGCGCCAGCAGCTATAGCGGGGGGGCGTACAATGAGCAGTTCTTC
CDR3: CASSYSGGAYNEQFF

J: TRBJ1-6
V: TRBV5-6
D: TRBD1
size: .
length: 19
DNA: TGTGCCAGCAGCTCCCTATTACCGGGACAGGGGGTTCGTAATTCACCCCTCCACTTT
CDR3: CASSSLLPGQGVRNSPLHF

J: TRBJ2-4
V: TRBV6-5
D: TRBD2
size: .
length: 15
DNA: TGTGCCAGCAGTCCGGTAGAGCGGGGAGGAAACATTCAGTACTTC
CDR3: CASSPVERGGNIQYF

J: TRBJ2-3
V: TRBV5-1
D: TRBD2
size: .
length: 14
DNA: TGCGCCAGCTCGGCGGGAGGGCTTGGAGATACGCAGTATTTT
CDR3: CASSAGGLGDTQYF

J: TRBJ2-7
V: TRBV7-2
D: TRBD1
size: .
length: 16
DNA: TGTGCCAGCAGCTTAGCGCTCAGGACAGGGAGCCACGAGCAGTACTTC
CDR3: CASSLALRTGSHEQYF

J: TRBJ2-5
V: TRBV6-1
D: .
size: .
length: 16
DNA: TGTGCCAGCAGTGACCCCCCGGGTGGTATCGGGGAGACCCAGTACTTC
CDR3: CASSDPPGGIGETQYF

J: TRBJ1-2
V: TRBV4-1
D: TRBD1
size: .
length: 17
DNA: TGCGCCAGCAGCCATGCGGGACAGCTCAATCTTCGCTATGGCTACACCTTC
CDR3: CASSHAGQLNLRYGYTF

J: TRBJ1-2
V: TRBV2
D: .
size: .
length: 13
DNA: TGTGCCAGCAGTGAAGGTGACTTCTATGGCTACACCTTC
CDR3: CASSEGDFYGYTF

J: TRBJ2-1
V: TRBV11-1
D: TRBD1
size: .
length: 16
DNA: TGTGCCAGCAGCCGACTGGGACAGGGAGCCTACAATGAGCAGTTCTTC
CDR3: CASSRLGQGAYNEQFF

J: TRBJ2-7
V: TRBV7-9
D: .
size: .
length: 16
DNA: TGTGCCAGCAGCTTAGCCCTAGGTCCGGCCTCCTACGAGCAGTACTTC
CDR3: CASSLALGPASYEQYF

J: TRBJ1-5
V: TRBV21-1
D: .
size: .
length: 15
DNA: TGTGCCAGCAGCAAAGGTCTATATAGCAATCAGCCCCAGCATTTT
CDR3: CASSKGLYSNQPQHF

J: TRBJ1-4
V: TRBV2
D: .
size: .
length: 14
DNA: TGTGCCAGCAGCCAAGCTACAACTAATGAAAAACTGTTTTTT
CDR3: CASSQATTNEKLFF

J: TRBJ1-4
V: TRBV30
D: TRBD1
size: .
length: 18
DNA: TGTGCCTGGAGTTCGGGACAGGGAGTCTTAGTATCTAATGAAAAACTGTTTTTT
CDR3: CAWSSGQGVLVSNEKLFF

J: TRBJ1-2
V: TRBV30
D: .
size: .
length: 13
DNA: TGTGCCTGGAGCGGTACAGGGTGGTATGGCTACACCTTC
CDR3: CAWSGTGWYGYTF

J: TRBJ2-2
V: TRBV10-2
D: .
size: .
length: 15
DNA: TGCGCCAGCAGTGAAAGGACAACCTGGTCCGGGGAGCTGTTTTTT
CDR3: CASSERTTWSGELFF

J: TRBJ2-5
V: TRBV4-1
D: .
size: .
length: 14
DNA: TGCGCCAGCAGCCAAGGGCCCGAGGGGGTAATTGAGTACTTC
CDR3: CASSQGPEGVIEYF

J: TRBJ1-1
V: TRBV30
D: .
size: .
length: 13
DNA: TGTGCCTGGAGTGTACAGGTGAACACTGAAGCTTTCTTT
CDR3: CAWSVQVNTEAFF

J: TRBJ2-5
V: TRBV6-4
D: TRBD1
size: few
length: 14
DNA: TGTGCCAGCAGGGACAGGGGGTCCCAAGAGACCCAGTACTTC
CDR3: CASRDRGSQETQYF

J: TRBJ1-5
V: TRBV4-1
D: .
size: .
length: 14
DNA: TGCGCCAGCAGCAGGGGGGGGATCAATCAGCCCCAGCATTTT
CDR3: CASSRGGINQPQHF

J: TRBJ2-7
V: TRBV11-2
D: TRBD1
size: .
length: 14
DNA: TGTGCCAGCAGCTTTCGACAGGGGGCTGTCGAGCAGTACTTC
CDR3: CASSFRQGAVEQYF

J: TRBJ2-7
V: TRBV5-6
D: .
size: .
length: 14
DNA: TGTGCCAGCAGCTTGGCCATGAGGGGGAACGAGCAGTACTTC
CDR3: CASSLAMRGNEQYF